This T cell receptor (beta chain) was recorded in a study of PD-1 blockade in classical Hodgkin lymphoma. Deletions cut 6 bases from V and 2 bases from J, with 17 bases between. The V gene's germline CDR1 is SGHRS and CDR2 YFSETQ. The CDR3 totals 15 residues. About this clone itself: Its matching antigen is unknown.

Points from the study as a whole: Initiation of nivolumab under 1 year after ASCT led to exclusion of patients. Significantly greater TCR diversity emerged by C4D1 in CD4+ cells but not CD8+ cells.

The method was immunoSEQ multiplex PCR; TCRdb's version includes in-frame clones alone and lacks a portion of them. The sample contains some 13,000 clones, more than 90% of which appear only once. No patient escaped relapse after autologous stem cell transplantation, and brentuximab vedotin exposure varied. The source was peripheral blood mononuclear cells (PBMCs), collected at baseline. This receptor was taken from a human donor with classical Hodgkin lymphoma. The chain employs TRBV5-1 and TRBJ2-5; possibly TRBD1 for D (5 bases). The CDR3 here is CASKKQTGFQETQYF. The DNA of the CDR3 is TGCGCCAGCAAAAAACAAACAGGATTTCAAGAGACCCAGTACTTC.